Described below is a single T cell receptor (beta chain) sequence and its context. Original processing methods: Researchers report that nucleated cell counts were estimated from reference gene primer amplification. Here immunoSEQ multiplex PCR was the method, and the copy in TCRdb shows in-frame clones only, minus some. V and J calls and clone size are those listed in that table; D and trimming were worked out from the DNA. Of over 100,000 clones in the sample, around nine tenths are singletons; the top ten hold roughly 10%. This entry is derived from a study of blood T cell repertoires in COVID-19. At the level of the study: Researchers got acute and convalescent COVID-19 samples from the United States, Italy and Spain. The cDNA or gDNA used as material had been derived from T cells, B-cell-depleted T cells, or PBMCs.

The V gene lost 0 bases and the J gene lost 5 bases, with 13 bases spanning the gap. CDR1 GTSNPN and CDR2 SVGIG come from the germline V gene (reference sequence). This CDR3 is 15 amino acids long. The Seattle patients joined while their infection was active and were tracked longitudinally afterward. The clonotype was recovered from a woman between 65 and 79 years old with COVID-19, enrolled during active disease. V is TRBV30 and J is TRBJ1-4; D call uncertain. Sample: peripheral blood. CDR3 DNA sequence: TGTGCCTGGAGTGTATCGAGGCGGGAGAATGAAAAACTGTTTTTT. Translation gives CAWSVSRRENEKLFF. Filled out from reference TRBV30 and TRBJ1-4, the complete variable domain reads SQTIHQWPATLVQPVGSPLSLECTVEGTSNPNLYWYRQAAGRGLQLLFYSVGIGQISSEVPQNLSASRPQDRQFILSSKKLLLSDSGFYLCAWSVSRRENEKLFFGSGTQLSVL.